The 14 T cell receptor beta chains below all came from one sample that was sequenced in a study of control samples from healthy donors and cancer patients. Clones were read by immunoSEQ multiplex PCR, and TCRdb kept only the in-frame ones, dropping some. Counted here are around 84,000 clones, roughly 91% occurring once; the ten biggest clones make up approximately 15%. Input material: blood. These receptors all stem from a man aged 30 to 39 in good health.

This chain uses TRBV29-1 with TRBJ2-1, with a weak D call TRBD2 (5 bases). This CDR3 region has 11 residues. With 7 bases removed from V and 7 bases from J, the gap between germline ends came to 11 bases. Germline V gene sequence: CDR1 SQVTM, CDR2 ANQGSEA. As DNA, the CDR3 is TGCAGCGCCCGGACGGGGAATGAGCAGTTCTTC. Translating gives CSARTGNEQFF.

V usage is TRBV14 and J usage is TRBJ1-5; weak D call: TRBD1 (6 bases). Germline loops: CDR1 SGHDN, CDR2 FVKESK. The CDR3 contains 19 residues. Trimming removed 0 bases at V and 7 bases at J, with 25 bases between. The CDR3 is CASSQDSSPYRVFRQPQHF. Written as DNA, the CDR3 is TGTGCCAGCAGCCAAGATAGTAGTCCGTACAGGGTGTTCCGGCAGCCCCAGCATTTT.

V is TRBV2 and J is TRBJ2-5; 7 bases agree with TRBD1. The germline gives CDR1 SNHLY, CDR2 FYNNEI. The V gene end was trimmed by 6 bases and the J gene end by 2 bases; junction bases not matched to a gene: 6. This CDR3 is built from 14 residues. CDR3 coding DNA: TGTGCCAGCAGGGTACAGGGGCCACAAGAGACCCAGTACTTC. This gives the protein CASRVQGPQETQYF.

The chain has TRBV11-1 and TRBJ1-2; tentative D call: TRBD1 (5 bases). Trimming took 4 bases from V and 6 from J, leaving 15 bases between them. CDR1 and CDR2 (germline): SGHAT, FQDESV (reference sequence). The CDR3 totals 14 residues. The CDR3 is CASSSLARGDGYTF. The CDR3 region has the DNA TGTGCCAGCAGCTCCCTGGCCCGGGGGGATGGCTACACCTTC. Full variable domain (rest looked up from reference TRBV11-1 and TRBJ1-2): EAEVAQSPRYKITEKSQAVAFWCDPISGHATLYWYRQILGQGPELLVQFQDESVVDDSQLPKDRFSAERLKGVDSTLKIQPAELGDSAMYLCASSSLARGDGYTFGSGTRLTVV.

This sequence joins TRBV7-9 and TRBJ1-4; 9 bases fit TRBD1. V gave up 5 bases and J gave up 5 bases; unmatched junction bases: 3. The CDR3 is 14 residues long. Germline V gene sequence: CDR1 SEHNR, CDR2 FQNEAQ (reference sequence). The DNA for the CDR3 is TGTGCCAGCAGCCCCGGGACAGGGAATGAAAAACTGTTTTTT. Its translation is CASSPGTGNEKLFF.

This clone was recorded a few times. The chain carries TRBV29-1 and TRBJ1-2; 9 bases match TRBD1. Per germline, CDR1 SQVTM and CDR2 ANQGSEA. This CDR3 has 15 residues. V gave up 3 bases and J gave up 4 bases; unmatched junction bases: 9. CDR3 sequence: CSVEEGQGPPYGYTF. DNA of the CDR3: TGCAGCGTTGAGGAGGGACAGGGTCCCCCCTATGGCTACACCTTC.

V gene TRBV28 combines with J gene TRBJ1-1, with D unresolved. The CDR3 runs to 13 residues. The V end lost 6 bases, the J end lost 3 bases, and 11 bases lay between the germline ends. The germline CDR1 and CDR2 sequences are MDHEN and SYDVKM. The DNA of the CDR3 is TGTGCCAGCAGCGCCGGGATATACACTGAAGCTTTCTTT. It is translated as CASSAGIYTEAFF.

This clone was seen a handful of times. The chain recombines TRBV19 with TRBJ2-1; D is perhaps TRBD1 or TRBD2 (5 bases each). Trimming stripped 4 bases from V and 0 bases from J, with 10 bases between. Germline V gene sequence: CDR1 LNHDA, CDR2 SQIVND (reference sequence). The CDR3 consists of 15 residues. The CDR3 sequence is CASSRGSSSYNEQFF. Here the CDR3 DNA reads TGTGCCAGTAGTAGGGGGAGCAGCTCCTACAATGAGCAGTTCTTC. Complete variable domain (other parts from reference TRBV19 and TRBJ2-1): DGGITQSPKYLFRKEGQNVTLSCEQNLNHDAMYWYRQDPGQGLRLIYYSQIVNDFQKGDIAEGYSVSREKKESFPLTVTSAQKNPTAFYLCASSRGSSSYNEQFFGPGTRLTVL.

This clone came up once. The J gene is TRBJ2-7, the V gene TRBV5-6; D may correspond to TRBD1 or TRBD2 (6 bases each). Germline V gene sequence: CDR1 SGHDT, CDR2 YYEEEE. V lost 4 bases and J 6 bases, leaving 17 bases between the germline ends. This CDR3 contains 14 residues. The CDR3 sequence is CASSPGAWAAEQYF. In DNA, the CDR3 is TGTGCCAGCAGCCCGGGGGCGTGGGCGGCCGAGCAGTACTTC.

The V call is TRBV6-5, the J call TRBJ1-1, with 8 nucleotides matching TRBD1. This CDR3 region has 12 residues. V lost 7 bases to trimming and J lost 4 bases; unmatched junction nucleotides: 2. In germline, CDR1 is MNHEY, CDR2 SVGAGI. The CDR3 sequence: CASNTGGTEAFF. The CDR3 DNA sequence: TGTGCCAGCAATACAGGGGGCACTGAAGCTTTCTTT.

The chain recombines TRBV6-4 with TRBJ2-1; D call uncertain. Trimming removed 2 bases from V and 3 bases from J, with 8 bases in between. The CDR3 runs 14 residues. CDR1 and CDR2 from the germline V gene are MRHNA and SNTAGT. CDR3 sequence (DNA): TGTGCCAGCAGTGACACCTCTAGCTACAATGAGCAGTTCTTC. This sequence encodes CASSDTSSYNEQFF.

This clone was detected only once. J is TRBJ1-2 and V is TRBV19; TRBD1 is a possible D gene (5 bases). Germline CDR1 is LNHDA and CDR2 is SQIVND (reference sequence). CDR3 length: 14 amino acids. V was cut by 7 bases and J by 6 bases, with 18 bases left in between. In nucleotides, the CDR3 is TGTGCCAGTACCCCGATGGGGGGTGAACATGGCTACACCTTC. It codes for CASTPMGGEHGYTF.

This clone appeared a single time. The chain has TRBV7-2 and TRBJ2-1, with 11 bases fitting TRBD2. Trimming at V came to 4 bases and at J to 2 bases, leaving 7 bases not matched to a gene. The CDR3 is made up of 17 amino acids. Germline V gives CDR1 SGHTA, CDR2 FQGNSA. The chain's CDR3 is CASSSGLAGTAYNEQFF. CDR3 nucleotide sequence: TGTGCCAGCAGCTCAGGACTAGCGGGTACCGCCTACAATGAGCAGTTCTTC.

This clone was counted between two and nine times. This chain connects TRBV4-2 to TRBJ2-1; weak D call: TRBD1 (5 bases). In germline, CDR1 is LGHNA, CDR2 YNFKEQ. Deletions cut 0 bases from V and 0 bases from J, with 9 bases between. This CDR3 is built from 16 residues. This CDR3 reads CASSQEGQSSYNEQFF. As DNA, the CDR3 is TGTGCCAGCAGCCAAGAGGGGCAGAGCTCCTACAATGAGCAGTTCTTC.